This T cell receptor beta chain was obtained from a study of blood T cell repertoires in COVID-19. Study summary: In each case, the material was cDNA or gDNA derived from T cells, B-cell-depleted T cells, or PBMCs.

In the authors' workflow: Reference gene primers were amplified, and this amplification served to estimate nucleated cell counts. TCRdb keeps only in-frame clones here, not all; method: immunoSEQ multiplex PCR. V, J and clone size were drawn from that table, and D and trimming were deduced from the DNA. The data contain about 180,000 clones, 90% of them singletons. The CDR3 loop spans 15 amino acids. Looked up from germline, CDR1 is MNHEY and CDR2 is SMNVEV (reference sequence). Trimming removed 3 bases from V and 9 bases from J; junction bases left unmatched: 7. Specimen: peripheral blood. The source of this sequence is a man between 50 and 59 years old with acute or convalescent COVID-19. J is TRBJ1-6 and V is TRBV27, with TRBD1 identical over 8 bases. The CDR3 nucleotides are TGTGCCAGCAGTTTGCAGGGGGCGCACCGTTCACCCCTCCACTTT. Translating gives CASSLQGAHRSPLHF.